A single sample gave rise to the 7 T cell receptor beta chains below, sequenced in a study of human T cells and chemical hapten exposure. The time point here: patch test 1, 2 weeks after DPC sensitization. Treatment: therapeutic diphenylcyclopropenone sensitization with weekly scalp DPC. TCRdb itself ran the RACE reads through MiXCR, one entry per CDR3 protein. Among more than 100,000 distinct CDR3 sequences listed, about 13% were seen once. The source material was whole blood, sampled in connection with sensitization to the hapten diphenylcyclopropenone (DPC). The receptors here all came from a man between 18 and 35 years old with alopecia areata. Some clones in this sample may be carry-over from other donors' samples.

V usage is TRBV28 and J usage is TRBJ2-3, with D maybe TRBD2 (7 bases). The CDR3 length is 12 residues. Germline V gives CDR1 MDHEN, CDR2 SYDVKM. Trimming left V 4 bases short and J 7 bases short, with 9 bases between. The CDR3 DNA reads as TGTGCCAGCAGTTGGGGGGGCAATACGCAGTATTTT. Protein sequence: CASSWGGNTQYF.

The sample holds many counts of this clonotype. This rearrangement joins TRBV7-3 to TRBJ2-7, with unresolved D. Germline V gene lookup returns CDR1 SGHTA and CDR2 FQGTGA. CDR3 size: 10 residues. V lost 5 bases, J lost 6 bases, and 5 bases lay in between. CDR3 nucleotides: TGTGCCAGCAGCGCAGTCGAGCAGTACGTC. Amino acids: CASSAVEQYV.

The CDR3 nucleotides read TGCGCCAGCAGCTTGGGGGACCCTGAGAACACTGAAGCTTTCTTT. Translation gives CASSLGDPENTEAFF. V usage is TRBV5-1 and J usage is TRBJ1-1; possibly TRBD1 for D (5 bases). The CDR3 has 15 residues. V was shortened by 0 bases and J by 1 base, with 10 bases between the two germline ends. Germline assignment: CDR1 SGHRS and CDR2 YFSETQ.

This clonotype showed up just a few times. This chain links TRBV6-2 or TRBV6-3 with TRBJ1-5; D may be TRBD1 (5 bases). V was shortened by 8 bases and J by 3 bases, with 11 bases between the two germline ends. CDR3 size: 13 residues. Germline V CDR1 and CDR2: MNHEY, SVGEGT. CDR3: CASGRDHNQPQHF. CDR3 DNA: TGTGCCAGCGGGCGGGACCACAATCAGCCCCAGCATTTT.

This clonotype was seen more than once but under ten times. The CDR3 region has the DNA TGCAGTGCTAGACAGGCAGGGGGCGGGCAGCCCCAGCATTTT. It codes for CSARQAGGGQPQHF. The chain combines TRBV20-1 with TRBJ1-5; 8 bases are shared with TRBD1. V shed 2 bases and J 7 bases; nucleotides not matched to a gene: 7. This CDR3 is built from 14 residues. Germline assignment: CDR1 DFQATT and CDR2 SNEGSKA (reference sequence).

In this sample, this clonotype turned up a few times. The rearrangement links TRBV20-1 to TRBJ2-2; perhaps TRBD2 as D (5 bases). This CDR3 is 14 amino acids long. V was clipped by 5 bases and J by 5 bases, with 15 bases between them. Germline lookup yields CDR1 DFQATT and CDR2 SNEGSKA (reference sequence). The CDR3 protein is CSAFTYSGTGELFF. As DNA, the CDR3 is TGCAGTGCTTTCACCTATTCGGGGACCGGGGAGCTGTTTTTT.

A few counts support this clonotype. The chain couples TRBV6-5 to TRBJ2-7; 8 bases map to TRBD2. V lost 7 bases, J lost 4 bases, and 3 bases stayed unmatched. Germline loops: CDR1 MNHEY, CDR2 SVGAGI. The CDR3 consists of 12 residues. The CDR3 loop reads CASNRGGYEQYF. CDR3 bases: TGTGCCAGCAACCGGGGGGGGTACGAGCAGTACTTC.